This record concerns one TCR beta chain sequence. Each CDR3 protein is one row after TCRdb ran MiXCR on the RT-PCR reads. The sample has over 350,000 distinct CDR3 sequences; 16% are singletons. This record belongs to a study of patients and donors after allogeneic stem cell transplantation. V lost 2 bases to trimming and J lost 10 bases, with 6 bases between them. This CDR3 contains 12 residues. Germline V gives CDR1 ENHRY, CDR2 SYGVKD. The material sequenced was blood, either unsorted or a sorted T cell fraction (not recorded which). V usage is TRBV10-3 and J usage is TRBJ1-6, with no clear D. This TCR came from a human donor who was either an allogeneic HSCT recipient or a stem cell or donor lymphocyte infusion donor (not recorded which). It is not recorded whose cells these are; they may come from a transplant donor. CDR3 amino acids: CAISEATSPLHF. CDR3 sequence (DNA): TGTGCCATCAGTGAGGCCACCTCACCCCTCCACTTT.